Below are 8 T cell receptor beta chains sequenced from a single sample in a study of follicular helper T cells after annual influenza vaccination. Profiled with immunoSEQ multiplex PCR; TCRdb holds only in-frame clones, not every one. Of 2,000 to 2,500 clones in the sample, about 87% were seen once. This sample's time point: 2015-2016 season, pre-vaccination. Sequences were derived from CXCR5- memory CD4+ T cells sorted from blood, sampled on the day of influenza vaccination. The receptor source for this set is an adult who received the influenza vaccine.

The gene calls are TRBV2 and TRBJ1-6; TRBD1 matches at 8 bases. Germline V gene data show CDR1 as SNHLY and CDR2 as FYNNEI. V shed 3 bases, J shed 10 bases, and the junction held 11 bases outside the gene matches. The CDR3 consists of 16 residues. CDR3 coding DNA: TGTGCCAGCAGTGAGAATGACAGGGGCTCGGGGTCACCCCTCCACTTT. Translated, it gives CASSENDRGSGSPLHF.

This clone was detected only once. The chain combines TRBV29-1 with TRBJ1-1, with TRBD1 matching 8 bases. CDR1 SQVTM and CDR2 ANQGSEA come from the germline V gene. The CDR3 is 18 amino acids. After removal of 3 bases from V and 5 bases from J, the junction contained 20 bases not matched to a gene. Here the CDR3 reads CSVDRAGGRNFPVTEAFF. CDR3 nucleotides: TGCAGCGTTGATCGGGCAGGGGGCAGGAATTTTCCGGTTACTGAAGCTTTCTTT. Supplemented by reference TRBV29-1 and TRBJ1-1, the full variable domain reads SAVISQKPSRDICQRGTSLTIQCQVDSQVTMMFWYRQQPGQSLTLIATANQGSEATYESGFVIDKFPISRPNLTFSTLTVSNMSPEDSSIYLCSVDRAGGRNFPVTEAFFGQGTRLTVV.

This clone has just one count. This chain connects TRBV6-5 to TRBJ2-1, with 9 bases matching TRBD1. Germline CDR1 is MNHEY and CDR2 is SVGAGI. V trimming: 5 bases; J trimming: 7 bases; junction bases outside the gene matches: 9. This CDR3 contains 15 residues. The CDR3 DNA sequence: TGTGCCAGCAGTACCCGGGACAGGGTAGGAAATGAGCAGTTCTTC. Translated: CASSTRDRVGNEQFF.

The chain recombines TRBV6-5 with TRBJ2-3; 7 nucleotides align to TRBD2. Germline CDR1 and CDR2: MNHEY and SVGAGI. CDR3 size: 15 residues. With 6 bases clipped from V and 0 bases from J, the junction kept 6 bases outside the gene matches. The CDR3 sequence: CASSSLAASTDTQYF. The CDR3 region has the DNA TGTGCCAGCAGCTCCCTAGCGGCTAGCACAGATACGCAGTATTTT.

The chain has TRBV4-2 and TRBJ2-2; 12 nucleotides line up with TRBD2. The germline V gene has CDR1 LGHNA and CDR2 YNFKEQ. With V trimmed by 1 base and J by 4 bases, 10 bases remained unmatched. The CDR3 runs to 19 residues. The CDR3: CASSQVTGLAGLITGELFF. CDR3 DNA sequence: TGTGCCAGCAGCCAAGTCACAGGACTAGCGGGGCTCATCACCGGGGAGCTGTTTTTT.

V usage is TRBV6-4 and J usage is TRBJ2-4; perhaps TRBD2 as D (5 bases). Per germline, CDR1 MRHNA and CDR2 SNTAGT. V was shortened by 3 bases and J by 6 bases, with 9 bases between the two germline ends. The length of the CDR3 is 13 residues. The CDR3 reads CASSEASGNIQYF. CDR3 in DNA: TGTGCCAGCAGTGAGGCGAGCGGAAACATTCAGTACTTC.

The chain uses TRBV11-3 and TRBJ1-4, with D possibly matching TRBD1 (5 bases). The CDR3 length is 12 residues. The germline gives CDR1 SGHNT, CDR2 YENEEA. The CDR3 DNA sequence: TGTGCAGTGGGGACCGTTCATGAAAAACTGTTTTTT. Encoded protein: CAVGTVHEKLFF.

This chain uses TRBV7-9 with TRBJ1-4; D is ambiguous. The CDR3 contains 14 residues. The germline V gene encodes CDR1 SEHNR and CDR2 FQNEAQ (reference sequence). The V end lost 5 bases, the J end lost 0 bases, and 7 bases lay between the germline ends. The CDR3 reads CASSLIATNEKLFF. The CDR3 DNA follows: TGTGCCAGCAGCCTGATTGCAACTAATGAAAAACTGTTTTTT.